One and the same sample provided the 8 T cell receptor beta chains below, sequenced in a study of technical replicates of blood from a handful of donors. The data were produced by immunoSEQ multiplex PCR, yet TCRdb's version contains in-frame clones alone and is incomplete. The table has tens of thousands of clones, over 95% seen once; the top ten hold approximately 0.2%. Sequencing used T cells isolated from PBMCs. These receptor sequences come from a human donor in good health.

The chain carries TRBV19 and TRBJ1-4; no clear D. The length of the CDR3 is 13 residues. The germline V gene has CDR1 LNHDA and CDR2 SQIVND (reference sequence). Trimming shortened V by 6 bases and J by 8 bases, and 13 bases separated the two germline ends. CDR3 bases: TGTGCCAGTAGATTTCGAGCGGGGGAAAAACTGTTTTTT. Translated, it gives CASRFRAGEKLFF.

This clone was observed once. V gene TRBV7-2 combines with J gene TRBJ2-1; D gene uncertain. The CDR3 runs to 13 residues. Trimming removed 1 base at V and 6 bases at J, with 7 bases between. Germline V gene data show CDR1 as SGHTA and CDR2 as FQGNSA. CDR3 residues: CASSLGTFNEQFF. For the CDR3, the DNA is TGTGCCAGCAGCTTAGGAACTTTCAATGAGCAGTTCTTC.

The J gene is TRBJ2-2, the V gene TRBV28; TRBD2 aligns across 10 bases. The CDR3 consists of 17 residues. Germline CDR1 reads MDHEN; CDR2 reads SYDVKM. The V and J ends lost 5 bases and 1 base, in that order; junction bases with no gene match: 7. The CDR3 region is CASSLIGLAVNTGELFF. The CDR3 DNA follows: TGTGCCAGCAGTCTGATAGGACTAGCGGTGAACACCGGGGAGCTGTTTTTT.

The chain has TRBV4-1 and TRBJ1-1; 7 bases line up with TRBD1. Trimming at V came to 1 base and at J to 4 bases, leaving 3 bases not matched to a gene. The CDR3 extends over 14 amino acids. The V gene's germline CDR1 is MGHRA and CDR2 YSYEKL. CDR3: CASSQGQGPTEAFF. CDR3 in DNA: TGCGCCAGCAGCCAAGGACAGGGCCCCACTGAAGCTTTCTTT.

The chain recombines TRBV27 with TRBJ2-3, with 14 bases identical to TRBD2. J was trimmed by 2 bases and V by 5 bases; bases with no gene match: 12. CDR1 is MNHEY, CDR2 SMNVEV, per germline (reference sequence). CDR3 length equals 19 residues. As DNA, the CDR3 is TGTGCCAGCAGTCCGGGACTAGCGGGAGACCTACTTAACACAGATACGCAGTATTTT. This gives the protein CASSPGLAGDLLNTDTQYF.

The CDR3 DNA sequence: TGTGCCAGCAGCTTATCAGGCTACGAGCAGTACTTC. This codes for CASSLSGYEQYF. The chain has TRBV7-9 and TRBJ2-7; D remains unclear. Germline CDR1 reads SEHNR; CDR2 reads FQNEAQ (reference sequence). The CDR3 runs to 12 residues. Trimming took off 2 bases at V and 3 bases at J, with 5 bases between the two ends.

The CDR3 loop reads CASSVEGDTGELFF. CDR3 nucleotides: TGTGCCAGCAGCGTAGAAGGGGACACCGGGGAGCTGTTTTTT. This sequence joins TRBV9 and TRBJ2-2; a possible D gene is TRBD1 (5 bases). Germline lookup yields CDR1 SGDLS and CDR2 YYNGEE. V dropped 0 bases and J dropped 3 bases, with 6 bases sitting between them. The CDR3 has 14 amino acids.

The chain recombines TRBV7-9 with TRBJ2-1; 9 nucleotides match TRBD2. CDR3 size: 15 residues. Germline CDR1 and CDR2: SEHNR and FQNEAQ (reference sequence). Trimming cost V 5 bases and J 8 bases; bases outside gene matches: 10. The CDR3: CASSRDSGGQYEQFF. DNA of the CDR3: TGTGCCAGCAGCCGAGACAGCGGGGGGCAATATGAGCAGTTCTTC.